Listed here are 24 T cell receptor beta chains from one sample, sequenced in a study of radiotherapy plus CTLA-4 blockade in lung cancer (dated by TCRdb to the late 2010s). The library was produced with the immunoSEQ multiplex PCR assay. This is the immuneACCESS table as TCRdb keeps it, with only in-frame sequences that have V and J called. A part of the clones is gone; compared with another copy, unresolved V genes explain less than half, and the rest is unexplained. Across this sample there are 56,000 or so clones, with roughly 84% seen only once. Clones ranked in the top ten supply 3% to 4% of the sample. The sample in question was peripheral blood, obtained from a patient treated with radiotherapy plus ipilimumab. The source is a human donor with non-small cell lung cancer who had a partial response to radiotherapy plus ipilimumab.

The rearrangement uses TRBV6-5 and TRBJ1-5, with 7 bases identical to TRBD1. The CDR3 has 13 residues. Germline CDR1 and CDR2: MNHEY and SVGAGI. V lost 7 bases to trimming and J lost 3 bases; unmatched junction nucleotides: 3. The CDR3 loop reads CASKGQINQPQHF. CDR3 sequence (DNA): TGTGCCAGCAAGGGACAGATCAATCAGCCCCAGCATTTT.

V gene TRBV5-8 combines with J gene TRBJ1-5; a possible D gene is TRBD1 (6 bases). Germline assignment: CDR1 SGHTS and CDR2 YDEGEE. V was trimmed by 2 bases and J by 6 bases, leaving 21 bases between them. This CDR3 comprises 17 residues. In DNA, the CDR3 is TGTGCCAGCAGCTTCCAACAGGTGGGGGCGAAGAGTCAGCCCCAGCATTTT. It translates to CASSFQQVGAKSQPQHF.

The chain joins TRBV12-1 to TRBJ2-5; the D call TRBD2 from the table was never checked on the DNA. TRBV12-1 is shown as a pseudogene. The CDR3 length is 14 residues. The CDR3 sequence: CASSPRGGRETQYF. The CDR3 region has the DNA TGTGCCAGCAGCCCTAGGGGGGGCCGTGAGACCCAGTACTTC.

This chain connects TRBV10-1 to TRBJ1-1; no firm D call. Trimming shortened V by 2 bases and J by 4 bases, and 11 bases separated the two germline ends. This CDR3 has 14 residues. Germline CDR1 reads WNHNN; CDR2 reads SYGVQD (reference sequence). CDR3 protein: CASSEILGSTEAFF. CDR3 DNA sequence: TGCGCCAGCAGTGAGATTTTGGGGAGCACTGAAGCTTTCTTT.

The rearrangement links TRBV19 to TRBJ1-2, with D possibly matching TRBD1 (5 bases). Germline CDR1 is LNHDA and CDR2 is SQIVND (reference sequence). This CDR3 is 13 amino acids long. Trimming took 4 bases from V and 4 from J, leaving 10 bases between them. CDR3 in DNA: TGTGCCAGTAGTACTCTTGACAGCTATGGCTACACCTTC. Its protein is CASSTLDSYGYTF.

The chain employs TRBV6-5 and TRBJ2-2; weak D call: TRBD2 (6 bases). The germline gives CDR1 MNHEY, CDR2 SVGAGI. Trimming took off 4 bases at V and 6 bases at J, with 18 bases between the two ends. This CDR3 has 16 residues. In DNA, the CDR3 is TGTGCCAGCAGTTCCCTCGGGGGATACTCGTCCGGGGAGCTGTTTTTT. It codes for CASSSLGGYSSGELFF.

Worth noting for this clone: The junction and the germline gene differ at one end; a read error may be behind it. The gene calls are TRBV28 and TRBJ1-2; possibly TRBD1 for D (5 bases). The V gene's germline CDR1 is MDHEN and CDR2 SYDVKM. The CDR3 loop spans 14 amino acids. In DNA form, the CDR3 reads TGTGCCGGCAGTCTAACGGGGGGGAACTATGGCTACACCTTC. Translated: CAGSLTGGNYGYTF.

This clone came up once. This rearrangement joins TRBV9 to TRBJ2-5; 8 bases fit TRBD1. Trimming took 4 bases from V and 1 from J; bases not matched to a gene: 9. The V gene's germline CDR1 is SGDLS and CDR2 YYNGEE. The CDR3 length is 16 residues. CDR3 residues: CASSPRTGNFQETQYF. DNA of the CDR3: TGTGCCAGCAGCCCCCGGACAGGGAATTTCCAAGAGACCCAGTACTTC.

J is TRBJ2-3 and V is TRBV7-2; D perhaps matches TRBD2 (6 bases). V shed 8 bases and J shed 3 bases, with 18 bases lying between them. There are 15 residues in the CDR3. Per germline, CDR1 SGHTA and CDR2 FQGNSA. CDR3 residues: CASGARDLRTDTQYF. The CDR3 bases are TGTGCCAGCGGCGCGCGGGACTTAAGAACAGATACGCAGTATTTT.

CDR3 sequence reads: CASRQAGSQETQYF. Written as DNA, the CDR3 is TGTGCCAGCAGGCAAGCGGGGTCCCAAGAGACCCAGTACTTC. The rearrangement uses TRBV28 and TRBJ2-5; 7 bases map to TRBD2. This CDR3 region has 14 residues. Germline V lookup: CDR1 MDHEN, CDR2 SYDVKM. V was clipped by 6 bases and J by 1 base; unmatched bases: 5. The full variable domain, in which reference TRBV28 and TRBJ2-5 provide the parts outside the CDR3, is DVKVTQSSRYLVKRTGEKVFLECVQDMDHENMFWYRQDPGLGLRLIYFSYDVKMKEKGDIPEGYSVSREKKERFSLILESASTNQTSMYLCASRQAGSQETQYFGPGTRLLVL.

The chain carries TRBV12-5 and TRBJ1-4; 7 bases align to TRBD1. Germline V gene sequence: CDR1 LGHNT, CDR2 FRNRAP. The junction had 5 bases not matched to a gene; V was cut back by 3 bases and J by 7 bases. The CDR3 length is 14 residues. CDR3 DNA sequence: TGTGCTAGTGGTTTAGTAGGGGGCGGTGAAAAACTGTTTTTT. This translates into CASGLVGGGEKLFF. The complete variable domain, with remaining parts taken from reference TRBV12-5 and TRBJ1-4, reads DARVTQTPRHKVTEMGQEVTMRCQPILGHNTVFWYRQTMMQGLELLAYFRNRAPLDDSGMPKDRFSAEMPDATLATLKIQPSEPRDSAVYFCASGLVGGGEKLFFGSGTQLSVL.

The rearrangement joins TRBV4-1 to TRBJ2-3, with no clear D. Deletions cut 1 base from V and 0 bases from J, with 11 bases between. The length of the CDR3 is 16 residues. In germline, CDR1 is MGHRA, CDR2 YSYEKL. The CDR3 DNA sequence: TGCGCCAGCAGCCAAGCCGTCAGGCCAAGCACAGATACGCAGTATTTT. Residues: CASSQAVRPSTDTQYF.

The genes are TRBV5-1 and TRBJ1-1, with D maybe TRBD1 (6 bases). V lost 2 bases to trimming and J lost 0 bases, with 8 bases between them. The CDR3 has 14 residues. Germline V gives CDR1 SGHRS, CDR2 YFSETQ. The CDR3 loop is CASSFGQMNTEAFF. The CDR3 nucleotides are TGCGCCAGCAGCTTCGGACAGATGAACACTGAAGCTTTCTTT.

The gene calls are TRBV5-4 and TRBJ2-5; tentatively, D is TRBD2 (5 bases). Trimming took off 3 bases at V and 2 bases at J, with 11 bases between the two ends. The CDR3 totals 14 residues. CDR1 and CDR2 (germline): SGHNT, YYREEE (reference sequence). CDR3 loop: CASSSLGGQETQYF. Here the CDR3 DNA reads TGTGCCAGCAGCTCCCTAGGAGGACAAGAGACCCAGTACTTC.

This clone was detected a few times. The CDR3 nucleotides are TGTGCCAGCAGTGCCATAGGACAGAACACTGAAGCTTTCTTT. Protein product: CASSAIGQNTEAFF. The chain has TRBV6-6 and TRBJ1-1; tentative D call: TRBD1 (5 bases). Germline V lookup: CDR1 MNHNY, CDR2 SVGAGI (reference sequence). V was shortened by 5 bases and J by 1 base, with 11 bases between the two germline ends. This CDR3 is built from 14 residues.

The chain combines TRBV7-9 with TRBJ2-5; D unclear. With 4 bases removed from V and 4 bases from J, the gap between germline ends came to 4 bases. Germline V lookup: CDR1 SEHNR, CDR2 FQNEAQ (reference sequence). This CDR3 region has 11 residues. As DNA, the CDR3 is TGTGCCAGCAGCTACATAGAGACCCAGTACTTC. Residues: CASSYIETQYF. Combining the CDR3 with reference TRBV7-9 and TRBJ2-5 gives the whole variable domain DTGVSQNPRHKITKRGQNVTFRCDPISEHNRLYWYRQTLGQGPEFLTYFQNEAQLEKSRLLSDRFSAERPKGSFSTLEIQRTEQGDSAMYLCASSYIETQYFGPGTRLLVL.

The chain combines TRBV2 with TRBJ1-2; TRBD1 might be the D (5 bases). Germline assignment: CDR1 SNHLY and CDR2 FYNNEI. Trimming took 2 bases from V and 6 from J, leaving 13 bases between them. CDR3 length equals 14 residues. The CDR3 nucleotides are TGTGCCAGCAGTGAATTAGGCAGGGAGGATGGCTACACCTTC. As protein: CASSELGREDGYTF.

J is TRBJ1-6 and V is TRBV7-2; 9 bases align to TRBD1. The CDR3 extends over 14 amino acids. Trimming at V came to 0 bases and at J to 11 bases, leaving 2 bases not matched to a gene. Per the germline V gene, CDR1 is SGHTA and CDR2 is FQGNSA. The CDR3 is CASSLARTGAPLHF. CDR3 bases: TGTGCCAGCAGCTTAGCCAGGACAGGGGCACCCCTCCACTTT. The variable domain in full, completed from reference TRBV7-2 and TRBJ1-6, reads GAGVSQSPSNKVTEKGKDVELRCDPISGHTALYWYRQSLGQGLEFLIYFQGNSAPDKSGLPSDRFSAERTGGSVSTLTIQRTQQEDSAVYLCASSLARTGAPLHFGNGTRLTVT.

J is TRBJ1-2 and V is TRBV14; D is possibly TRBD1 (5 bases). This CDR3 spans 17 amino acids. Trimming stripped 0 bases from V and 4 bases from J, with 18 bases between. The germline CDR1 and CDR2 sequences are SGHDN and FVKESK. Here the CDR3 DNA reads TGTGCCAGCAGCCAAGAAGCGGGGACCCTCCCCGGCTATGGCTACACCTTC. This translates into CASSQEAGTLPGYGYTF.

The rearrangement uses TRBV7-3 and TRBJ2-4; possible D gene TRBD2, 6 bases. V shed 5 bases and J shed 9 bases, with 14 bases lying between them. CDR3 length equals 13 residues. CDR1 is SGHTA, CDR2 FQGTGA, per germline. CDR3 amino acids: CASSPTAGGIQYF. As DNA, the CDR3 is TGTGCCAGCAGCCCCACCGCCGGGGGCATTCAGTACTTC. Full variable domain (outside the CDR3, taken from reference TRBV7-3 and TRBJ2-4): GAGVSQTPSNKVTEKGKYVELRCDPISGHTALYWYRQSLGQGPEFLIYFQGTGAADDSGLPNDRFFAVRPEGSVSTLKIQRTERGDSAVYLCASSPTAGGIQYFGAGTRLSVL.

The chain employs TRBV9 and TRBJ2-7; possible D gene TRBD2, 5 bases. The V gene's germline CDR1 is SGDLS and CDR2 YYNGEE. This CDR3 has 14 residues. Trimming stripped 3 bases from V and 0 bases from J, with 10 bases between. The CDR3 is CASSASAGSYEQYF. The DNA of the CDR3 is TGTGCCAGCAGCGCCAGCGCGGGCTCCTACGAGCAGTACTTC.

This rearrangement joins TRBV27 to TRBJ1-5; 8 bases map to TRBD1. This CDR3 contains 15 residues. The germline gives CDR1 MNHEY, CDR2 SMNVEV (reference sequence). Losses at the gene ends were 3 bases for V and 6 bases for J; bases not matched to a gene: 7. Here the CDR3 DNA reads TGTGCCAGCAGTTTCGGGACAGGTACGGGTCAGCCCCAGCATTTT. Translating gives CASSFGTGTGQPQHF.

This clone has more than one count but fewer than ten. The chain has TRBV5-1 and TRBJ1-2; D uncertain. This CDR3 spans 13 amino acids. From germline, CDR1 is SGHRS and CDR2 YFSETQ. V was cut by 1 base and J by 0 bases, with 4 bases left in between. The CDR3 nucleotides read TGCGCCAGCAGCTTGACACCTAACTATGGCTACACCTTC. It encodes CASSLTPNYGYTF.

The chain couples TRBV7-2 to TRBJ2-5; 9 bases map to TRBD1. Germline V gene sequence: CDR1 SGHTA, CDR2 FQGNSA. V dropped 5 bases and J dropped 3; count of bases not matched to a gene: 4. The CDR3 length is 14 residues. CDR3 sequence (DNA): TGTGCCAGCAGCGCGACAGGGGGAGAAGAGACCCAGTACTTC. Its translation: CASSATGGEETQYF.